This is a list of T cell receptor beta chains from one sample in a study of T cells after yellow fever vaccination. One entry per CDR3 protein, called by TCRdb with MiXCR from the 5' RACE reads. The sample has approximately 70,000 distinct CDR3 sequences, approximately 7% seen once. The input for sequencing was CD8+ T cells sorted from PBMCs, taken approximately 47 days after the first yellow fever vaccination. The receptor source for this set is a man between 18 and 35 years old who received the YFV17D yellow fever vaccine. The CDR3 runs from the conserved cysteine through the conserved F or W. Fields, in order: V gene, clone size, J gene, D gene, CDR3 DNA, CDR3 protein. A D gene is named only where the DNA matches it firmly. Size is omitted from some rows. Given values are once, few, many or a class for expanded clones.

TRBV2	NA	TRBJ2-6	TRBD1	TGTGCCTTCAGTACCTGGACAGGCCCGCTATCTGGGGCCAACGTCCTGACTTTC	CAFSTWTGPLSGANVLTF
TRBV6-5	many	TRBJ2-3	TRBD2	TGTGCCAGCAGTTACGTGGTGAGCGGGGAGAGCACAGATACGCAGTATTTT	CASSYVVSGESTDTQYF
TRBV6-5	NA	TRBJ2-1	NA	TGTGCCAGCAGTTCAGGGAGGAACAATGAGCAGTTCTTC	CASSSGRNNEQFF
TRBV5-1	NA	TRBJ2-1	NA	TGCGCCAGCAGCACGGGCCCGTGGGGGGATGAGCAGTTCTTC	CASSTGPWGDEQFF
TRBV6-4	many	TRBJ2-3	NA	TGTGCCAGCAGTGACGGCGAGACCGGGACAGATACGCAGTATTTT	CASSDGETGTDTQYF
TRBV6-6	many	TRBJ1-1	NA	TGTGCCAGCAGTTACGGATCTGAAGCTTTCTTT	CASSYGSEAFF
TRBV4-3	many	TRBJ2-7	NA	TGCGCCAGCAGCCAAGAGACGGGAGACGACGAGCAGTACTTC	CASSQETGDDEQYF
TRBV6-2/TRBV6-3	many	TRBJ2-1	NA	TGTGCCAGCAGTGCCGGATCCAGCTCCTACAATGAGCAGTTCTTC	CASSAGSSSYNEQFF
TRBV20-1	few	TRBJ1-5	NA	TGCAGTGCTAGAGATAACAGGAATAGCAATCAGCCCCAGCATTTT	CSARDNRNSNQPQHF
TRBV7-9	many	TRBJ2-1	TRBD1	TGTGCCAGCAGCCCCGGACAGGAACAGTTCTTC	CASSPGQEQFF
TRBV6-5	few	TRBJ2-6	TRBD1	TGTGCCAGCAGTTCCCTCGGGACAGGGTTTACTGGGGCCAACGTCCTGACTTTC	CASSSLGTGFTGANVLTF
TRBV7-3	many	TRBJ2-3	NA	TGTGCCAGCAGCTCCCCGTTAGGGGATGGGCCACACGGCCGCTTGGGGGATACGCAGTATTTT	CASSSPLGDGPHGRLGDTQYF
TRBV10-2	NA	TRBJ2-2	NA	TGCGCCAGCAGTGAGTCGGGACCGAACACCGGGGAGCTGTTTTTT	CASSESGPNTGELFF
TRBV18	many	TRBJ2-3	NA	TGTGCCAGCTCACCAGAGGAGGGAAACACAGATACGCAGTATTTT	CASSPEEGNTDTQYF
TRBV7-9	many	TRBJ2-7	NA	TGTGCCAGCAGCTTAGCAGTTTGGGAGCAGTACTTC	CASSLAVWEQYF
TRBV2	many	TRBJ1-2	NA	TGTGCCAGCTTGGGGAACTATGGCTACACCTTC	CASLGNYGYTF
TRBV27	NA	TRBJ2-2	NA	TGTGCCAGCAGTTTTTCAGGGATCGGGGAGCTGTTTTTT	CASSFSGIGELFF
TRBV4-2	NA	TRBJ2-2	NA	TGTGCCAGCAGCCACGGGGGAGCAGGCGGGGAGCTGTTTTTT	CASSHGGAGGELFF
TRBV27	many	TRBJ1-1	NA	TGTGCCAGCAGTTTATCGTTAATCACTGAAGCTTTCTTT	CASSLSLITEAFF
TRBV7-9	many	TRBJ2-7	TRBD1	TGTGCCAGCAGAGGACAGGGGGATTACGAGCAGTACTTC	CASRGQGDYEQYF
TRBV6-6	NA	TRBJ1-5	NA	TGTGCCAGCAGTTGGAGCAATCAGCCCCAGCATTTT	CASSWSNQPQHF
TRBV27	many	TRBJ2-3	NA	TGTGCCAGCAGTTTTCAGGGGGATACGCAGTATTTT	CASSFQGDTQYF
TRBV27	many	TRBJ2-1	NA	TGTGCCAGCCGACAGACGAGCTCCTACAATGAGCAGTTCTTC	CASRQTSSYNEQFF
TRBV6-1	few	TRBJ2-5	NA	TGTGCCAGCAGCCCGGGTGCCGGGTACCAAGAGACCCAGTACTTC	CASSPGAGYQETQYF
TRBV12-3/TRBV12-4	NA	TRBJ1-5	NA	TGTGCCACCGTCCCGTCAAGATCGGGGTTCCGCAATCAGCCCCAGCATTTT	CATVPSRSGFRNQPQHF
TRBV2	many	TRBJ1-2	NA	TGTGCCAGCCTCCGGGATGGCTACACCTTC	CASLRDGYTF
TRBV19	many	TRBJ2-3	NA	TGTGCCAGTAGTGAAGGGACTACAGATACGCAGTATTTT	CASSEGTTDTQYF
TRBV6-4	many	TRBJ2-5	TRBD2	TGTGCCAGCAGCCTAACTAGCGGGGGAAAAGAGACCCAGTACTTC	CASSLTSGGKETQYF
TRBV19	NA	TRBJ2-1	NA	TGTGCCAGCCGCCCCCGGGGGCCCTACAATGAGCAGTTCTTC	CASRPRGPYNEQFF
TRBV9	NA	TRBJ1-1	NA	TGTGCCAGCAAGGCGGCTAACACTGAAGCTTTCTTT	CASKAANTEAFF
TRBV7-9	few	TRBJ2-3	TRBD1	TGTGCCAGCAGCGCAACCGGGACAGGAAGCACAGATACGCAGTATTTT	CASSATGTGSTDTQYF
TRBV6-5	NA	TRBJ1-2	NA	TGTGCCAGCAGGCCCAACCCTACACAAAACTATGGCTACACCTTC	CASRPNPTQNYGYTF
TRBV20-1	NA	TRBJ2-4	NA	TGCAGTGCTAGTCACAGGGACCCCGTCTTTTTAGCCAAAAACATTCAGTACTTC	CSASHRDPVFLAKNIQYF
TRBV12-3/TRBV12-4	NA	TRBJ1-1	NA	TGTGCCAGCAGCACCAACATAGTGCAGATGAACACTGAAGCTTTCTTT	CASSTNIVQMNTEAFF
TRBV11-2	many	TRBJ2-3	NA	TGTGCCAGCAGCCTTTTCAGGACAGAGAGCACAGATACGCAGTATTTT	CASSLFRTESTDTQYF
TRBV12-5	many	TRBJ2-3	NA	TGTGCTAGTGGGGGACTCAAGGTCGTTGATACGCAGTATTTT	CASGGLKVVDTQYF
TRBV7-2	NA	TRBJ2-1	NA	TGTGCCAGCAGCTCAGGATTCCCGGGGAGCTCCTACAATGAGCAGTTCTTC	CASSSGFPGSSYNEQFF
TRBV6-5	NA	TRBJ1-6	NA	TGTGCCAGCATTTTTGGGACGGTGTATAATTCACCCCTCCACTTT	CASIFGTVYNSPLHF
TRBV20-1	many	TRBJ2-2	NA	TGCAGTGCTCGAGGAGGGCGGTGGACCGGGGAGCTGTTTTTT	CSARGGRWTGELFF
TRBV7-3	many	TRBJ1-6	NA	TGTGCCAGCAGCCTCACCCTTAGGTCACCCCTCCACTTT	CASSLTLRSPLHF
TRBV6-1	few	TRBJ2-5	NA	TGTGCCAGCAGCAACATATCCCCGGCGGATGGGACCCAGTACTTC	CASSNISPADGTQYF
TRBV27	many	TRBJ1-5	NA	TGTGCCAGCAGTATGGACTTTGGCAATCAGCCCCAGCATTTT	CASSMDFGNQPQHF
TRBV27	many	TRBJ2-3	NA	TGTGCCAGCAGTCTCACGGACCGACACACAGATACGCAGTATTTT	CASSLTDRHTDTQYF